This T cell receptor beta chain was captured in a study of T cells expressing NK-cell markers. At the level of the study: It was sorted CD3+CD56+NKG2C+, CD3+CD56+NKG2C- and CD3+CD56-NKG2C+ T cells that supplied the TCR beta repertoires.

CDR1 SGHDN and CDR2 FVKESK come from the germline V gene. CDR3 size: 14 residues. Production of TCR beta cDNA relied on 5'RACE template switching with UMIs. TCRdb reprocessed the 5' RACE reads; each CDR3 protein has one entry and no DNA is given. Its listing shows approximately 110,000 distinct CDR3 sequences. Findings of the study overall: Expanded clones of NKG2C+ T cells had an unclear HCMV specificity.

Details on this clonotype: Its specificity is not known.

Sample: blood T cells: a sorted CD56 or NKG2C T cell subset, CD4+ or CD8+ T cells, or bulk PBMC T cells (not recorded which). This chain connects TRBV14 to TRBJ2-1. The origin of this receptor is a woman between 18 and 69 years old in good health. Here the CDR3 reads CASSRLSSYNDQFF.